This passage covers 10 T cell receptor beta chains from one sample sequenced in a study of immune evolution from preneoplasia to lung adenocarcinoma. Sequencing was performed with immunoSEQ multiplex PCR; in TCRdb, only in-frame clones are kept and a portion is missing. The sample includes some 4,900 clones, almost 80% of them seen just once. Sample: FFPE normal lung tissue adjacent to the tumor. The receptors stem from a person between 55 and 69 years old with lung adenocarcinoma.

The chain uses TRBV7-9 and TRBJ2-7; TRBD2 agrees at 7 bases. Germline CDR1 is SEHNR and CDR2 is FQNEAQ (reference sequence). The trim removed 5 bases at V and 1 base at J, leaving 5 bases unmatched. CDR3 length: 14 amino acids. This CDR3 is CASSREAVSYEQYF. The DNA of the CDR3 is TGTGCCAGCAGCCGGGAGGCCGTGTCCTACGAGCAGTACTTC. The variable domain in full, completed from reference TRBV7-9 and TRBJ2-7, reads DTGVSQNPRHKITKRGQNVTFRCDPISEHNRLYWYRQTLGQGPEFLTYFQNEAQLEKSRLLSDRFSAERPKGSFSTLEIQRTEQGDSAMYLCASSREAVSYEQYFGPGTRLTVT.

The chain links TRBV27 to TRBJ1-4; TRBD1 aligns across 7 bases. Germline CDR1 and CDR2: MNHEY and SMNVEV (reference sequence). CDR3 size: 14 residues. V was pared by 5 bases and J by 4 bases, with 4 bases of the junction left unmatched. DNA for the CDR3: TGTGCCAGCAGTACAGGGGTATTTAATGAAAAACTGTTTTTT. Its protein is CASSTGVFNEKLFF.

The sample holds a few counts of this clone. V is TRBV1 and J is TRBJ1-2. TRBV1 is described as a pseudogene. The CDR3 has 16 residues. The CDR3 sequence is CTSSKGTEGTIYGYTF. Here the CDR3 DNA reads TGCACCAGCAGTAAGGGGACGGAGGGGACAATATATGGCTACACCTTC.

DNA of the CDR3: TGTGCCACCGCCGGGGTGGGGCGGGGGGAAGCCCAAGAGACCCAGTACTTC. Amino acids: CATAGVGRGEAQETQYF. This rearrangement joins TRBV28 to TRBJ2-5, with 8 positions matching TRBD2. CDR3 length: 17 amino acids. V lost 10 bases, J lost 1 base, and 17 bases stayed unmatched. Germline loops: CDR1 MDHEN, CDR2 SYDVKM.

The CDR3 region has the DNA TGCGCCAGCAGTGAGGAGGGGGAATTTAGCGGGGAGCTGTTTTTT. The encoded protein is CASSEEGEFSGELFF. The V call is TRBV10-1, the J call TRBJ2-2; D is perhaps TRBD1 (6 bases). The CDR3 is 15 amino acids. Deletions cut 2 bases from V and 7 bases from J, with 14 bases between. CDR1 and CDR2 from the germline V gene are WNHNN and SYGVQD (reference sequence).

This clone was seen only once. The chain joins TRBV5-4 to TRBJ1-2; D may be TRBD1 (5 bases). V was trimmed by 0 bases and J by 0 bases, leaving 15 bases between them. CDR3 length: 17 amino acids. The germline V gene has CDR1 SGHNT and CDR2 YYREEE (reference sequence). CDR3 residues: CASSLDSQGGTNYGYTF. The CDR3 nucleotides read TGTGCCAGCAGCTTGGATTCCCAGGGCGGGACTAACTATGGCTACACCTTC. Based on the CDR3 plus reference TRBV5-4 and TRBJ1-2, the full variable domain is ETGVTQSPTHLIKTRGQQVTLRCSSQSGHNTVSWYQQALGQGPQFIFQYYREEENGRGNFPPRFSGLQFPNYSSELNVNALELDDSALYLCASSLDSQGGTNYGYTFGSGTRLTVV.

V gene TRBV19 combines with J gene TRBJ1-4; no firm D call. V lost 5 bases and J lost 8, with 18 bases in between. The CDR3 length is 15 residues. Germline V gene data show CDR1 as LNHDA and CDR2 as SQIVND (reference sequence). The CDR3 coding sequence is TGTGCCAGTAGTGCCTGGACTACTAAAGGGGAAAAACTGTTTTTT. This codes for CASSAWTTKGEKLFF.

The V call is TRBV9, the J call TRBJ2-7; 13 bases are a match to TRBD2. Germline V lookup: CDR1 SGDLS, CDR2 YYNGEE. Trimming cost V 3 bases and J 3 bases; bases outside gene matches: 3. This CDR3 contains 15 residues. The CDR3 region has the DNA TGTGCCAGCAGCGAGGGACTAGCGGGAATCTACGAGCAGTACTTC. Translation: CASSEGLAGIYEQYF.

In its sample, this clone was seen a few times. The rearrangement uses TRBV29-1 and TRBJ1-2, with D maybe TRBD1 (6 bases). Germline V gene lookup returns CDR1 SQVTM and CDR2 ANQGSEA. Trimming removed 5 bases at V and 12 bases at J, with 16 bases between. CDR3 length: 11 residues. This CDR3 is CSVKRQDQDTF. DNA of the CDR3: TGCAGCGTTAAAAGACAGGACCAGGACACCTTC. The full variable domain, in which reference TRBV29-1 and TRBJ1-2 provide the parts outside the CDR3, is SAVISQKPSRDICQRGTSLTIQCQVDSQVTMMFWYRQQPGQSLTLIATANQGSEATYESGFVIDKFPISRPNLTFSTLTVSNMSPEDSSIYLCSVKRQDQDTFGSGTRLTVV.

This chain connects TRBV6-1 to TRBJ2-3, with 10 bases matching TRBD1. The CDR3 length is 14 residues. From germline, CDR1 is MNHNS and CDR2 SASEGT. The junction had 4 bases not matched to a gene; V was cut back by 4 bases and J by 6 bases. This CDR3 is CASSVTGGRDTQYF. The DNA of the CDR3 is TGTGCCAGCAGTGTGACAGGGGGCCGGGATACGCAGTATTTT.